The next 10 T cell receptor beta chains were all read from a single sample in a study of post-analysis software for immune sequencing data. General study points: Five or six TRBV segments (TRBV5-6, TRBV5-1 and TRBV20-1 among them) occurred more frequently in patients than in controls.

These receptors are not linked to any known antigen. Libraries were made from TCR beta cDNA, and they carried unique molecular identifiers. TCRdb itself ran the PCR reads through MiXCR, one entry per CDR3 protein. The sample carries fewer than 850,000 distinct CDR3 sequences, about 27% recorded once. Sequences were obtained from blood. Source of these receptors: a girl between 10 and 17 years old with multiple sclerosis.

The chain combines TRBV20-1 with TRBJ1-1, with 7 nucleotides matching TRBD1. Unmatched junction bases numbered 5, after V lost 2 bases and J lost 11 bases. This CDR3 is 11 amino acids long. Germline assignment: CDR1 DFQATT and CDR2 SNEGSKA (reference sequence). In nucleotides, the CDR3 is TGCAGTGCTAGAAAGGGGGCGCAGGCTTTCTTT. Amino acids: CSARKGAQAFF.

This clonotype has only a few counts. The V call is TRBV7-9, the J call TRBJ2-5; the D is unclear. The CDR3 extends over 17 amino acids. The V gene lost 3 bases and the J gene lost 11 bases, with 28 bases spanning the gap. Germline CDR1 is SEHNR and CDR2 is FQNEAQ (reference sequence). The CDR3 DNA sequence: TGTGCCAGCAGCTTTTCCCCAGACATTTTTGACTGGAATGAGCAGTACTTC. The encoded protein is CASSFSPDIFDWNEQYF.

This clonotype was seen a few times. This chain connects TRBV6-1 to TRBJ2-7, with D uncertain. The CDR3 length is 13 residues. Germline values: CDR1 MNHNS, CDR2 SASEGT. Trimming stripped 10 bases from V and 1 base from J, with 14 bases between. The CDR3 is CATAGGRSYEQYF. Here the CDR3 DNA reads TGTGCCACCGCAGGTGGACGTTCCTACGAGCAGTACTTC.

In its sample, this clonotype was seen a few times. CDR3 residues: CVRVGEYGYTF. CDR3 in DNA: TGCGTCCGGGTGGGGGAGTATGGCTACACCTTC. This chain connects TRBV5-1 to TRBJ1-2; D might be TRBD1 (5 bases). From germline, CDR1 is SGHRS and CDR2 YFSETQ. The CDR3 is made up of 11 amino acids.

This clonotype has only a few counts. This sequence joins TRBV7-8 and TRBJ2-1; TRBD2 agrees at 13 bases. Trimming took 5 bases from V and 2 from J; bases not matched to a gene: 6. The CDR3 contains 17 residues. Germline V gene sequence: CDR1 SGHVS, CDR2 FQNEAQ. CDR3 sequence: CASSPRTSGSPYNEQFF. CDR3 in DNA: TGTGCCAGCAGCCCTCGGACTAGCGGGAGTCCCTACAATGAGCAGTTCTTC.

The sample holds a few counts of this clonotype. This sequence joins TRBV2 and TRBJ2-5, with 9 bases lining up with TRBD2. Germline trimming cut 4 bases from V and 2 bases from J; bases unmatched to any gene: 14. The CDR3 has 18 amino acids. Germline values: CDR1 SNHLY, CDR2 FYNNEI. The CDR3 region has the DNA TGTGCCAGCAGTGCCTTAGTAGGAGCGGGGGGTTATCAAGAGACCCAGTACTTC. Translating it yields CASSALVGAGGYQETQYF. The full variable domain, with the rest looked up from reference TRBV2 and TRBJ2-5, is EPEVTQTPSHQVTQMGQEVILRCVPISNHLYFYWYRQILGQKVEFLVSFYNNEISEKSEIFDDQFSVERPDGSNFTLKIRSTKLEDSAMYFCASSALVGAGGYQETQYFGPGTRLLVL.

This sequence joins TRBV27 and TRBJ1-5; TRBD1 might be the D (5 bases). CDR3 length: 16 amino acids. V was shortened by 8 bases and J by 1 base, with 18 bases between the two germline ends. Germline lookup yields CDR1 MNHEY and CDR2 SMNVEV (reference sequence). The CDR3 DNA sequence: TGTGCCAGCGCAACGGGACCTCCGGGCAGCAATCAGCCCCAGCATTTT. Protein product: CASATGPPGSNQPQHF.

V is TRBV20-1 and J is TRBJ2-4, with D perhaps matching TRBD1 or TRBD2 (5 bases each). The J call may be wrong; the DNA end is better matched by TRBJ2-5. The CDR3 spans 13 residues. CDR1 and CDR2 (germline): DFQATT, SNEGSKA (reference sequence). DNA of the CDR3: TGCAGTGCTATGGGGACCAGCCAAGAGACCCAGTACTTC. This sequence encodes CSAMGTSQETQYF.

This clonotype has just a few counts. The chain has TRBV20-1 and TRBJ1-2; D may be TRBD1 (6 bases). This CDR3 contains 12 residues. V was cut by 5 bases and J by 4 bases, with 11 bases left in between. Germline V CDR1 and CDR2: DFQATT, SNEGSKA (reference sequence). The CDR3 bases are TGCAGTGCTCTAAGGACAGTCTATGGCTACACCTTC. It codes for CSALRTVYGYTF.

The count of this clonotype is one. The chain combines TRBV6-1 with TRBJ2-3, with D unresolved. Germline-derived CDR1 and CDR2 are MNHNS and SASEGT. CDR3 length equals 12 residues. V shed 2 bases and J shed 3 bases, with 3 bases lying between them. CDR3 nucleotide sequence: TGTGCCAGCAGTGAACAGACAGATACGCAGTATTTT. Translated: CASSEQTDTQYF.